This T cell receptor (beta chain) comes out of a study of cytomegalovirus exposure and HLA in healthy donors. This clone came up a few times. Antigen: not known. Likely unrecorded immune exposures existed in these nominally healthy donors. The germline V gene has CDR1 MDHEN and CDR2 SYDVKM. V dropped 5 bases and J dropped 1; count of bases not matched to a gene: 5. The CDR3 spans 15 residues. In the PCR, 60 Vbeta and 13 Jbeta primers were used. In the study's own analysis: Some 80 million unique TCR beta chains, roughly 10 million shared, were counted in a later analysis. Repertoires were generated with immunoSEQ multiplex PCR, while TCRdb's copy carries only in-frame clones and drops some. That table is the source of V, J and clone size, and D and trimming were worked out from the DNA. Of about 160,000 clones listed, approximately 85% are singletons. Study-wide results and caveats: Apart from CMV serostatus, no immune exposure information was available.

Sequences were obtained from PBMCs. The chain carries TRBV28 and TRBJ2-5; 9 bases map to TRBD2. The clonotype was recovered from a man aged 50 to 59 in good health and CMV-seropositive. In DNA, the CDR3 is TGTGCCAGCAGTCTAGCGGGACCACGCCAAGAGACCCAGTACTTC. Translating gives CASSLAGPRQETQYF.